This T cell receptor beta chain originates from a study of CD8+ T cells in alopecia areata. Across the whole study: Administration of oral tofacitinib to treated patients was at 5 to 10 mg twice daily. Patients took tofacitinib for 6 to 18 months, followed by 6 drug-free months.

Germline V gene data show CDR1 as SGDLS and CDR2 as YYNGEE. V was cut by 5 bases and J by 6 bases, with 18 bases left in between. This CDR3 has 15 amino acids. Overall study findings and caveats: The study found tofacitinib significantly decreased scalp clonality and expanded CD8+ clones among the top 100. With tofacitinib ongoing, many expanded lesional clones persisted in both scalp and blood.

The treatment: oral pan-JAK inhibitor, 5-10 mg twice daily. cDNA reverse transcribed from extracted RNA served as the sequencing template. The table came from immunoSEQ multiplex PCR; TCRdb's copy has only in-frame clones and leaves some out. The sample lists approximately 300,000 clones, more than 45% occurring once. A remark on this clone: Antigen specificity is unknown.

The source of this sequence is a human donor with alopecia areata. The chain joins TRBV9 to TRBJ2-4; tentative D call: TRBD2 (7 bases). The specimen comprised CD4+ T cells sorted from blood, sampled at week 24, from a patient treated with tofacitinib. The CDR3 DNA sequence: TGTGCCAGCAGTGCGGGGGCTGGGTCCCGAAACATTCAGTACTTC. This translates into CASSAGAGSRNIQYF. Variable domain in full (rest from reference TRBV9 and TRBJ2-4): DSGVTQTPKHLITATGQRVTLRCSPRSGDLSVYWYQQSLDQGLQFLIQYYNGEERAKGNILERFSAQQFPDLHSELNLSSLELGDSALYFCASSAGAGSRNIQYFGAGTRLSVL.